These 19 T cell receptor beta chains originate from one sample sequenced in a study of Graves' ophthalmopathy and Graves' hyperthyroidism. RNA transcripts served as template for amplifying TCR beta CDR3 sequences. Scientists carried out first-round RT-PCR using HTBI primers and then a second-round multiplex PCR. One entry per CDR3 protein, called by TCRdb with MiXCR from the multiplex PCR reads. Here the sample spans around 340,000 distinct CDR3 sequences, 15% to 20% being singletons. The sample was peripheral blood. These receptors were collected from an adult man with Graves' ophthalmopathy.

This clonotype came up many times. The rearrangement links TRBV11-2 to TRBJ2-5, with 8 positions matching TRBD2. This CDR3 has 16 residues. Germline CDR1 is SGHAT and CDR2 is FQNNGV. V was pared by 8 bases and J by 4 bases, with 15 bases of the junction left unmatched. The CDR3 region has the DNA TGTGCCAGCGGAGCGTCTACACTAGCGGCATCAGAGACCCAGTACTTC. Encoded protein: CASGASTLAASETQYF.

This clonotype was seen repeatedly, ten times or more. CDR3 sequence reads: CASSDSPSSYNSPLHF. CDR3 DNA sequence: TGTGCCAGCAGTGACAGCCCAAGCTCCTATAATTCACCCCTCCACTTT. This chain connects TRBV6-1 to TRBJ1-6; D is undetermined. Germline loops: CDR1 MNHNS, CDR2 SASEGT. V was cut by 3 bases and J by 0 bases, with 9 bases left in between. The CDR3 is 16 amino acids.

This clonotype was observed at least ten times. The J gene is TRBJ2-2, the V gene TRBV18; TRBD1 agrees at 7 bases. Germline trimming cut 4 bases from V and 3 bases from J; bases unmatched to any gene: 2. Germline assignment: CDR1 KGHSH and CDR2 LQKENI. The CDR3 consists of 14 residues. The CDR3 here is CASSLGQYTGELFF. CDR3 nucleotides: TGTGCCAGCTCACTGGGACAGTACACCGGGGAGCTGTTTTTT.

This clonotype was counted many times. This chain joins TRBV5-1 and TRBJ2-7; the D call may be TRBD1 or TRBD2 (6 bases each). Germline-derived CDR1 and CDR2 are SGHRS and YFSETQ. This CDR3 has 14 residues. V lost 5 bases, J lost 2 bases, and 14 bases lay in between. The CDR3: CASRGGGFAYEQYF. The CDR3 DNA reads as TGCGCCAGCAGAGGAGGGGGGTTTGCCTACGAGCAGTACTTC.

The sample holds many counts of this clonotype. The chain combines TRBV3-1 with TRBJ2-5; the match to TRBD2 covers 9 bases. The junction had 5 bases not matched to a gene; V was cut back by 4 bases and J by 5 bases. This CDR3 has 14 residues. Looked up from germline, CDR1 is LGHDT and CDR2 is YNNKEL (reference sequence). CDR3 nucleotides: TGTGCCAGCAGCCCCCCCAGCGGGAGGGAGACCCAGTACTTC. It yields the protein CASSPPSGRETQYF.

This clonotype occurred many times. A read error may explain this, as a much larger clone is one base away. V is TRBV6-5 and J is TRBJ1-2; 11 bases map to TRBD1. Germline V gene data show CDR1 as MNHEY and CDR2 as SVGAGI. The CDR3 runs 15 residues. J lost 7 bases, V lost 4 bases, and 8 bases had no gene match. CDR3 DNA: TGTGCCAGCAGTTGTCCGGACAGGGGGCGATTTGGCTACACCTTC. This codes for CASSCPDRGRFGYTF.

This chain joins TRBV20-1 and TRBJ2-5, with 12 bases lining up with TRBD1. The J segment lost 5 bases and the V segment lost 6 bases, leaving 7 bases of the junction unmatched. This CDR3 has 14 amino acids. Per germline, CDR1 DFQATT and CDR2 SNEGSKA (reference sequence). CDR3 in DNA: TGCAGTGCGAGGGGACAGGGGGCTGAGGAGACCCAGTACTTC. Protein: CSARGQGAEETQYF.

This clonotype came up many times. The CDR3 spells CASSLWDFSYEQYF. Here the CDR3 DNA reads TGTGCCAGCAGTTTATGGGATTTCTCCTACGAGCAGTACTTC. This rearrangement joins TRBV27 to TRBJ2-7, with D hard to call. Between the trimmed V and J ends, which lost 1 base and 0 bases, there was a span of 7 bases. Germline V gives CDR1 MNHEY, CDR2 SMNVEV (reference sequence). There are 14 residues in the CDR3.

This chain joins TRBV7-6 and TRBJ2-5; no clear D gene. The CDR3 extends over 11 amino acids. The V gene lost 3 bases and the J gene lost 7 bases, with 6 bases spanning the gap. The germline V gene encodes CDR1 SGHVS and CDR2 FNYEAQ. CDR3 residues: CASSFPPTQYF. In nucleotides, the CDR3 is TGTGCCAGCAGCTTCCCCCCGACCCAGTACTTC.

This clonotype appeared many times. The rearrangement links TRBV7-8 to TRBJ2-7, with 9 bases aligning to TRBD1. The V and J ends lost 4 bases and 0 bases, in that order; junction bases with no gene match: 7. This CDR3 is 16 amino acids long. Germline CDR1 is SGHVS and CDR2 is FQNEAQ. CDR3 protein: CASSSPEGQGSYEQYF. The CDR3 DNA reads TGTGCCAGCAGCTCTCCCGAGGGACAGGGCTCCTACGAGCAGTACTTC. Looking up the rest from reference TRBV7-8 and TRBJ2-7 gives the full variable domain: GAGVSQSPRYKVAKRGQDVALRCDPISGHVSLFWYQQALGQGPEFLTYFQNEAQLDKSGLPSDRFFAERPEGSVSTLKIQRTQQEDSAVYLCASSSPEGQGSYEQYFGPGTRLTVT.

This clonotype was counted many times. The rearrangement links TRBV10-3 to TRBJ1-1; maybe TRBD1 (6 bases). The V end was cut by 6 bases, the J end by 3 bases, with 11 bases between. In germline, CDR1 is ENHRY, CDR2 SYGVKD. This CDR3 has 13 amino acids. The CDR3 region has the DNA TGTGCCATCAGAAACACAGGGTACACTGAAGCTTTCTTT. This gives the protein CAIRNTGYTEAFF.

This clonotype was seen ten or more times. V gene TRBV6-5 combines with J gene TRBJ1-5; D uncertain. This CDR3 contains 17 residues. The V gene's germline CDR1 is MNHEY and CDR2 SVGAGI. V lost 0 bases and J 3 bases, leaving 15 bases between the germline ends. Written as DNA, the CDR3 is TGTGCCAGCAGTTACTCGAGTTTCGGCCAGGACAATCAGCCCCAGCATTTT. Protein sequence: CASSYSSFGQDNQPQHF.

This clonotype occurred many times. J is TRBJ2-7 and V is TRBV4-1, with 11 bases lining up with TRBD2. V was clipped by 0 bases and J by 6 bases; unmatched bases: 4. This CDR3 is built from 15 residues. Germline V gene lookup returns CDR1 MGHRA and CDR2 YSYEKL. The CDR3 DNA follows: TGCGCCAGCAGCCAAGAGTACCTAGCGGGAGGCGAGCAGTACTTC. Translated, it gives CASSQEYLAGGEQYF.

Ten or more counts support this clonotype. This rearrangement joins TRBV12-3 or TRBV12-4 to TRBJ1-1; no firm D call. V lost 3 bases, J lost 4 bases, and 6 bases lay in between. CDR3 length: 12 residues. The CDR3: CASSFPRTEAFF. The CDR3 DNA reads as TGTGCCAGCAGTTTCCCCCGCACTGAAGCTTTCTTT.

This clonotype was observed at least ten times. This chain connects TRBV30 to TRBJ1-1; a possible D gene is TRBD1 (6 bases). The V gene lost 0 bases and the J gene lost 5 bases, with 10 bases spanning the gap. CDR1 and CDR2 (germline): GTSNPN, SVGIG (reference sequence). The CDR3 extends over 13 amino acids. The DNA for the CDR3 is TGTGCCTGGAGTGTTCGGGGGCGTACTGAAGCTTTCTTT. Its translation is CAWSVRGRTEAFF.

This clonotype has at least ten counts. The V call is TRBV9, the J call TRBJ2-7; 9 nucleotides line up with TRBD1. Unmatched junction bases numbered 4, after V lost 0 bases and J lost 6 bases. CDR1 and CDR2 (germline): SGDLS, YYNGEE. CDR3 length equals 14 residues. The CDR3 is CASSVATGGGEQYF. In nucleotides, the CDR3 is TGTGCCAGCAGCGTAGCTACAGGGGGCGGCGAGCAGTACTTC. Using reference TRBV9 and TRBJ2-7 for the parts outside the CDR3, the full variable domain is DSGVTQTPKHLITATGQRVTLRCSPRSGDLSVYWYQQSLDQGLQFLIQYYNGEERAKGNILERFSAQQFPDLHSELNLSSLELGDSALYFCASSVATGGGEQYFGPGTRLTVT.

This clonotype showed up many times. The rearrangement joins TRBV28 to TRBJ2-2; D is undetermined. Germline V CDR1 and CDR2: MDHEN, SYDVKM. V was trimmed by 1 base and J by 0 bases, leaving 6 bases between them. This CDR3 contains 15 residues. The chain's CDR3 is CASSLSISNTGELFF. The CDR3 bases are TGTGCCAGCAGTTTATCCATCTCGAACACCGGGGAGCTGTTTTTT.

This clonotype was observed at least ten times. The chain uses TRBV10-3 and TRBJ2-1; the match to TRBD2 covers 15 bases. V shed 6 bases, J shed 10 bases, and the junction held 10 bases outside the gene matches. Germline V gene data show CDR1 as ENHRY and CDR2 as SYGVKD. This CDR3 contains 16 residues. The CDR3 coding sequence is TGTGCCATCAGCGGATGGACTAGCGGGAGGGCCGGCGAGCAGTTCTTC. This gives the protein CAISGWTSGRAGEQFF.

This clonotype was recorded many times. V is TRBV2 and J is TRBJ1-5; possibly TRBD1 for D (6 bases). This CDR3 is built from 15 residues. Germline CDR1 and CDR2: SNHLY and FYNNEI. V lost 7 bases and J lost 1, with 14 bases in between. The CDR3 nucleotides are TGTGCCAGCAATATAGAACAGGGAAGCAATCAGCCCCAGCATTTT. Protein product: CASNIEQGSNQPQHF.